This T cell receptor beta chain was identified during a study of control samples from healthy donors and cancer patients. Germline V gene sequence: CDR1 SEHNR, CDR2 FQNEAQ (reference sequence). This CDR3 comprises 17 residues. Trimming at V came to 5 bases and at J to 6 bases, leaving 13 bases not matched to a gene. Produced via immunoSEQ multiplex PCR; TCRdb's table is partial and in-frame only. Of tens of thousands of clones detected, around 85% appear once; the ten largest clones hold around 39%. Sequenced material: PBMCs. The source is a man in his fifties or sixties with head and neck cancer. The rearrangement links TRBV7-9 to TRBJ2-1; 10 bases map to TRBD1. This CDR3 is CASSGEWGQGPANEQFF. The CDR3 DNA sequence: TGTGCCAGCAGCGGGGAGTGGGGACAGGGGCCGGCCAATGAGCAGTTCTTC. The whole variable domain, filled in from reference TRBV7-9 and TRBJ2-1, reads DTGVSQNPRHKITKRGQNVTFRCDPISEHNRLYWYRQTLGQGPEFLTYFQNEAQLEKSRLLSDRFSAERPKGSFSTLEIQRTEQGDSAMYLCASSGEWGQGPANEQFFGPGTRLTVL.